This T cell receptor beta chain stems from a study of shared clonotypes between healthy human individuals. As for the study in general: The composition of the donors was a couple of women and a few men aged 18 to 49. CD4 naive and memory got three plates each, CD8 naive two, CD8 memory one.

Looked up from germline, CDR1 is MNHNS and CDR2 is SASEGT. This CDR3 has 13 amino acids. Trimming took 3 bases from V and 2 from J; bases not matched to a gene: 1. Study-level findings and limits: Clonotypes that were shared across a handful of donors made up around 5% of naive CD4 clonotypes. Sequencing of the sorted subsets was shown by rarefaction to be incomplete despite large depth.

In regard to this clone: Antigen: not known.

Profiled with immunoSEQ multiplex PCR; TCRdb holds only in-frame clones, not every one. The sample lists about 1.5 million clones, approximately 98% occurring once. The sequence derives from a man aged 25-45 years in good health. The V call is TRBV6-1, the J call TRBJ2-7; 7 bases are shared with TRBD1. What was sequenced was naive CD4+ T cells sorted from blood. Subset noted: CD45RA+ positively selected. The DNA of the CDR3 is TGTGCCAGCAGTGACGGGACAGCCTACGAGCAGTACTTC. The encoded protein is CASSDGTAYEQYF.